This TCR beta chain is drawn from a study of T-cell reconstitution after alpha-beta-depleted transplantation in children. TCRbeta library preparation incorporated unique molecular identifiers. MiXCR was run by TCRdb on the PCR reads, yielding one entry per CDR3 protein. The table records about 210,000 distinct CDR3 sequences, approximately 17% of them present only once. Sequences were derived from PBMCs, mostly from graft donor cells, sampled 360 days after TCRalphabeta/CD19-depleted stem cell transplant. The receptor was isolated from a male patient aged 2 to 9 who had a stem cell transplant for acute lymphoblastic leukemia, so the T cells may come from the graft donor.

CDR3 sequence: CASSDAGTAANYGYTF. In nucleotides, the CDR3 is TGTGCCAGCAGTGACGCCGGGACAGCTGCCAACTATGGCTACACCTTC. The chain has TRBV25-1 and TRBJ1-2, with TRBD1 matching 7 bases. Looked up from germline, CDR1 is MGHDK and CDR2 is SYGVNS. The CDR3 spans 16 residues. The trim removed 3 bases at V and 2 bases at J, leaving 9 bases unmatched.